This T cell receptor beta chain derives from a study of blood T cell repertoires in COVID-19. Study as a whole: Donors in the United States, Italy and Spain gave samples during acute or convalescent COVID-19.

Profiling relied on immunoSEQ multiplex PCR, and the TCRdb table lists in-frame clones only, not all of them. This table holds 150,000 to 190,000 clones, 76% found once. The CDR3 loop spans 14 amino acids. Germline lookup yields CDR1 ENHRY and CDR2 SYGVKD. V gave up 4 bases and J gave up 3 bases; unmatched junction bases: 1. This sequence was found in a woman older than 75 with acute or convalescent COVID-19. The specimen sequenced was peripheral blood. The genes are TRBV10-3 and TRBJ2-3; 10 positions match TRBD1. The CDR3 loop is CAISVGQGTDTQYF. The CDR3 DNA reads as TGTGCCATCAGTGTGGGACAGGGGACAGATACGCAGTATTTT.